This TCR beta chain was sequenced for a study of cytomegalovirus exposure and HLA in healthy donors. PCR primers comprised 60 Vbeta and 13 Jbeta primers. The data were produced by immunoSEQ multiplex PCR, yet TCRdb's version contains in-frame clones alone and is incomplete. Of 150,000 to 200,000 clones listed, about 77% are singletons. The CDR3 runs to 12 residues. V lost 7 bases to trimming and J lost 4 bases, with 9 bases between them. Germline values: CDR1 SGHNT, CDR2 YENEEA. With respect to this clone: What it binds is not known.

Findings and limits, study-wide: Judged likely to be a sequencing artifact was a cluster of highly shared sequence variants.

This chain joins TRBV11-3 and TRBJ2-3; D unclear. The receptor was derived from a woman aged 25 to 39 in good health and CMV-seropositive. Sequencing input: PBMCs. The CDR3 protein is CASNLGADTQYF. The DNA of the CDR3 is TGTGCCAGCAACCTAGGAGCAGATACGCAGTATTTT.